This T cell receptor beta chain was documented in a study of CXCR3-negative and CXCR3-positive naive CD8 T cells. Across the whole study: The libraries yielded roughly 150 million TRB reads, about 1.5 +/- 0.3 million each.

To note about this clonotype: Its antigen remains unknown.

Whole-study results and caveats: The TRB CDR3s that CXCR3-positive naive cells carried were more hydrophobic than those of CXCR3-negative naive cells.

UMI-tagged TRB cDNA libraries were built via 5' RACE. With the 5' RACE reads reprocessed, TCRdb shows one record per CDR3 protein and no DNA. The repertoire table contains more than 100,000 distinct CDR3 sequences. The sequence came from a human donor in good health. Some clones in this sample may be carry-over from other donors' samples. The sample consisted of naive CXCR3+ CD8+ T cells from blood. The subset denotes: CD45RO-CCR7+CD27+CD95- naive CD8+ T cells expressing CXCR3 (TNR3+).

The CDR3 is CSVEERETGDGELFF. The V gene is TRBV29-1, the J gene TRBJ2-2; TCRdb selects TRBD1, and the lack of DNA leaves this call unchecked. The germline V gene has CDR1 SQVTM and CDR2 ANQGSEA. The CDR3 totals 15 residues.